One sample yielded the 30 T cell receptor beta chains listed below, sequenced in a study of T cells in tuberculosis. The protocol was immunoSEQ multiplex PCR, while the TCRdb copy is restricted to in-frame clones and leaves out a portion. The sample shows around 43,000 clones, about 95% of them seen only once. The sequencing sample was made of PBMCs. Every receptor here comes from a donor between 5 and 29 years old with latent tuberculosis or without tuberculosis infection.

CDR3 residues: CASSVGGDEKLFF. CDR3 in DNA: TGTGCCAGCAGCGTTGGGGGGGATGAAAAACTGTTTTTT. The chain links TRBV9 to TRBJ1-4, with D possibly TRBD1 on 5 matching bases. The CDR3 extends over 13 amino acids. From germline, CDR1 is SGDLS and CDR2 YYNGEE. V lost 2 bases to trimming and J lost 6 bases, with 8 bases between them.

J is TRBJ2-5 and V is TRBV5-1; maybe TRBD2 (6 bases). From germline, CDR1 is SGHRS and CDR2 YFSETQ. Trimming shortened V by 5 bases and J by 3 bases, and 14 bases separated the two germline ends. CDR3 size: 14 residues. CDR3 loop: CASSFGGGEETQYF. For the CDR3, the DNA is TGCGCCAGCAGTTTCGGGGGAGGAGAAGAGACCCAGTACTTC. The full variable domain, completed using reference TRBV5-1 and TRBJ2-5, is KAGVTQTPRYLIKTRGQQVTLSCSPISGHRSVSWYQQTPGQGLQFLFEYFSETQRNKGNFPGRFSGRQFSNSRSEMNVSTLELGDSALYLCASSFGGGEETQYFGPGTRLLVL.

Here the CDR3 reads CASALSDTNTGELFF. The DNA of the CDR3 is TGTGCCAGCGCGTTATCGGACACGAACACCGGGGAGCTGTTTTTT. This chain links TRBV4-2 with TRBJ2-2; D perhaps matches TRBD1 (5 bases). Trimming removed 8 bases from V and 0 bases from J, with 13 bases in between. The CDR3 length is 15 residues. Germline-derived CDR1 and CDR2 are LGHNA and YNFKEQ.

The rearrangement joins TRBV4-3 to TRBJ1-1; 9 nucleotides align to TRBD1. This CDR3 spans 14 amino acids. CDR1 and CDR2 (germline): LGHNA, YSLEER. J was trimmed by 1 base and V by 4 bases; bases with no gene match: 1. CDR3 in DNA: TGCGCCAGCAGCCTGGGACAGGGGAACACTGAAGCTTTCTTT. Its protein is CASSLGQGNTEAFF.

The chain combines TRBV18 with TRBJ1-2; D perhaps matches TRBD1 (6 bases). Per the germline V gene, CDR1 is KGHSH and CDR2 is LQKENI. Trimming shortened V by 3 bases and J by 4 bases, and 9 bases separated the two germline ends. This CDR3 contains 13 residues. CDR3 protein: CASSPKDSYGYTF. Here the CDR3 DNA reads TGTGCCAGCTCACCTAAGGACAGCTATGGCTACACCTTC.

A note on this clone: A junction boundary mismatches the germline segment, possibly from a read error. The chain links TRBV19 to TRBJ2-6; weak D call: TRBD2 (5 bases). Per the germline V gene, CDR1 is LNHDA and CDR2 is SQIVND (reference sequence). The CDR3 sequence is 15 residues long. The CDR3 here is CANSERASGANVLTF. CDR3 nucleotide sequence: TGTGCCAATAGTGAGAGGGCATCAGGGGCCAACGTCCTGACTTTC. Using reference TRBV19 and TRBJ2-6 for the parts outside the CDR3, the full variable domain is DGGITQSPKYLFRKEGQNVTLSCEQNLNHDAMYWYRQDPGQGLRLIYYSQIVNDFQKGDIAEGYSVSREKKESFPLTVTSAQKNPTAFYLCANSERASGANVLTFGAGSRLTVL.

This chain connects TRBV28 to TRBJ2-5; D uncertain. V lost 8 bases and J 1 base, leaving 8 bases between the germline ends. The CDR3 covers 12 residues. The germline CDR1 and CDR2 sequences are MDHEN and SYDVKM. CDR3 in amino acids: CASVASQETQYF. CDR3 nucleotides: TGTGCCAGCGTCGCCAGCCAAGAGACCCAGTACTTC. Combining the CDR3 with reference TRBV28 and TRBJ2-5 gives the whole variable domain DVKVTQSSRYLVKRTGEKVFLECVQDMDHENMFWYRQDPGLGLRLIYFSYDVKMKEKGDIPEGYSVSREKKERFSLILESASTNQTSMYLCASVASQETQYFGPGTRLLVL.

The chain uses TRBV10-3 and TRBJ2-6, with D tentatively TRBD2 (7 bases). CDR3 length: 17 residues. Germline values: CDR1 ENHRY, CDR2 SYGVKD. With 10 bases removed from V and 2 bases from J, the gap between germline ends came to 21 bases. The CDR3 spells CATALGGALTGANVLTF. The CDR3 DNA follows: TGTGCCACAGCCCTGGGGGGGGCGCTTACTGGGGCCAACGTCCTGACTTTC.

This sequence joins TRBV19 and TRBJ1-1; possibly TRBD1 for D (6 bases). Trimming took 6 bases from V and 8 from J, leaving 16 bases between them. CDR1 is LNHDA and CDR2 is SQIVND in the germline V gene (reference sequence). CDR3 length: 13 amino acids. CDR3 amino acids: CASRKNRDKEAFF. DNA of the CDR3: TGTGCCAGTAGGAAAAACAGGGATAAGGAAGCTTTCTTT.

The chain combines TRBV7-2 with TRBJ2-3; 13 bases agree with TRBD2. The CDR3 loop spans 18 amino acids. Germline V lookup: CDR1 SGHTA, CDR2 FQGNSA. V shed 2 bases and J 6 bases; nucleotides not matched to a gene: 11. For the CDR3, the DNA is TGTGCCAGCAGCTTATTTATGACTAGCGGGGGGCCCGGGGATACGCAGTATTTT. Translated, it gives CASSLFMTSGGPGDTQYF.

The CDR3 DNA reads TGTGCCTGGAGTGTACGAGGGTTAACTCTCTACGAGCAGTACTTC. It yields the protein CAWSVRGLTLYEQYF. This sequence joins TRBV30 and TRBJ2-7; TRBD2 might be the D (5 bases). The CDR3 contains 15 residues. Deletions cut 0 bases from V and 3 bases from J, with 15 bases between. Germline V CDR1 and CDR2: GTSNPN, SVGIG (reference sequence).

V is TRBV30 and J is TRBJ1-1; the match to TRBD1 covers 7 bases. The CDR3 runs to 12 residues. Germline lookup yields CDR1 GTSNPN and CDR2 SVGIG (reference sequence). Trimming took 3 bases from V and 7 from J; bases not matched to a gene: 5. CDR3 residues: CAWSRGDIEAFF. As DNA, the CDR3 is TGTGCCTGGAGCAGGGGGGATATTGAAGCTTTCTTT.

This chain links TRBV29-1 with TRBJ1-6, with 8 bases fitting TRBD1. J gave up 6 bases and V 4 bases, and 5 bases lay outside the gene matches. Germline V gives CDR1 SQVTM, CDR2 ANQGSEA. The CDR3 has 14 residues. CDR3: CSVAGGAGNSPLHF. The CDR3, as DNA: TGCAGCGTTGCAGGGGGCGCGGGTAATTCACCCCTCCACTTT.

J is TRBJ2-5 and V is TRBV5-4; D uncertain. CDR3 length equals 16 residues. Germline CDR1 is SGHNT and CDR2 is YYREEE (reference sequence). V was shortened by 4 bases and J by 5 bases, with 21 bases between the two germline ends. The DNA of the CDR3 is TGTGCCAGCAGCCCTCTCGCGGCCGAGCCCCAGGAGACCCAGTACTTC. Translation: CASSPLAAEPQETQYF.

J is TRBJ1-5 and V is TRBV19; 7 nucleotides match TRBD1. Trimming removed 3 bases from V and 0 bases from J; junction bases left unmatched: 11. This CDR3 is built from 18 residues. CDR1 and CDR2 (germline): LNHDA, SQIVND (reference sequence). In DNA form, the CDR3 reads TGTGCCAGTAGTATGGGACAGAGCAGAACGATTAGCAATCAGCCCCAGCATTTT. This translates into CASSMGQSRTISNQPQHF.

The chain carries TRBV25-1 and TRBJ2-4, with D possibly being TRBD2 (6 bases). This CDR3 spans 16 amino acids. CDR1 and CDR2 (germline): MGHDK, SYGVNS. V was trimmed by 7 bases and J by 7 bases, leaving 23 bases between them. The CDR3, as DNA: TGTGCCAGCACCCCCGCGGAGGGAGAATCCGGGAACATTCAGTACTTC. Its translation is CASTPAEGESGNIQYF.

This rearrangement joins TRBV5-6 to TRBJ2-7, with D perhaps TRBD1 (6 bases). Per germline, CDR1 SGHDT and CDR2 YYEEEE. Trimming took off 1 base at V and 2 bases at J, with 10 bases between the two ends. The CDR3 length is 14 residues. CDR3 sequence: CASSLPGVTYEQYF. Written as DNA, the CDR3 is TGTGCCAGCAGCTTGCCAGGGGTCACCTACGAGCAGTACTTC.

The chain uses TRBV7-2 and TRBJ2-3, with 9 bases identical to TRBD1. Germline values: CDR1 SGHTA, CDR2 FQGNSA. V lost 6 bases, J lost 7 bases, and 14 bases stayed unmatched. The CDR3 has 16 residues. CDR3: CASSSGDRDPMHTQYF. CDR3 nucleotides: TGTGCCAGCAGTTCGGGGGACAGGGATCCGATGCATACGCAGTATTTT.

This rearrangement joins TRBV25-1 to TRBJ2-3, with D possibly matching TRBD2 (6 bases). The CDR3 is 18 residues long. V was cut by 2 bases and J by 0 bases, with 18 bases left in between. CDR1 and CDR2 (germline): MGHDK, SYGVNS. CDR3 DNA: TGTGCCAGCAGTGAAACCGGCAGGGCCGGACTAAGCACAGATACGCAGTATTTT. This encodes CASSETGRAGLSTDTQYF. The entire variable domain, with the rest obtained from reference TRBV25-1 and TRBJ2-3, is as follows: EADIYQTPRYLVIGTGKKITLECSQTMGHDKMYWYQQDPGMELHLIHYSYGVNSTEKGDLSSESTVSRIRTEHFPLTLESARPSHTSQYLCASSETGRAGLSTDTQYFGPGTRLTVL.

This clone was seen a single time. The chain recombines TRBV11-3 with TRBJ2-1; TRBD1 might be the D (6 bases). The germline V gene has CDR1 SGHNT and CDR2 YENEEA. The CDR3 runs 14 residues. The V end lost 1 base, the J end lost 5 bases, and 9 bases lay between the germline ends. In nucleotides, the CDR3 is TGTGCCAGCAGCTTAGCCACAGGGAACAATGAGCAGTTCTTC. Amino acids: CASSLATGNNEQFF.

This chain joins TRBV7-9 and TRBJ1-4, with D perhaps TRBD1 (6 bases). The CDR3 extends over 13 amino acids. The germline V and J ends were trimmed by 8 bases and 3 bases, with 10 bases remaining between them. Germline V gives CDR1 SEHNR, CDR2 FQNEAQ (reference sequence). CDR3 loop: CASLRGPNEKLFF. The CDR3 nucleotides are TGTGCCAGCCTCAGGGGTCCTAATGAAAAACTGTTTTTT.

The rearrangement uses TRBV28 and TRBJ1-2; D may be TRBD1 (6 bases). V dropped 5 bases and J dropped 4 bases, with 14 bases sitting between them. The germline V gene encodes CDR1 MDHEN and CDR2 SYDVKM. This CDR3 is built from 14 residues. CDR3 in DNA: TGTGCCAGCAGTCAGGGGTGTTGGGTCTATGGCTACACCTTC. Residues: CASSQGCWVYGYTF.

The chain recombines TRBV2 with TRBJ1-6; perhaps TRBD1 as D (6 bases). The CDR3 runs to 14 residues. V lost 6 bases to trimming and J lost 7 bases, with 13 bases between them. The germline V gene encodes CDR1 SNHLY and CDR2 FYNNEI. The DNA for the CDR3 is TGTGCCAGCAGACCGACAGGCGGAAATTCACCCCTCCACTTT. It codes for CASRPTGGNSPLHF.

The V and J genes are TRBV27 and TRBJ2-2; TRBD2 matches 7 bases. CDR3 length: 15 amino acids. CDR1 is MNHEY, CDR2 SMNVEV, per germline (reference sequence). The junction had 7 bases not matched to a gene; V was cut back by 4 bases and J by 5 bases. In DNA, the CDR3 is TGTGCCAGCAGTTGGGTAGCGGGTGGAACCGGGGAGCTGTTTTTT. This gives the protein CASSWVAGGTGELFF.

The chain recombines TRBV18 with TRBJ1-4; D not resolved. Germline V lookup: CDR1 KGHSH, CDR2 LQKENI. CDR3 length: 14 residues. Trimming cost V 5 bases and J 5 bases, with 12 bases left between them. The CDR3: CASSTRGQNEKLFF. The CDR3, as DNA: TGTGCCAGCTCAACTCGCGGTCAGAATGAAAAACTGTTTTTT.

The chain links TRBV19 to TRBJ2-2, with 12 bases aligning to TRBD2. The CDR3 covers 17 residues. Germline V gene sequence: CDR1 LNHDA, CDR2 SQIVND (reference sequence). Trimming at V came to 3 bases and at J to 4 bases, leaving 6 bases not matched to a gene. The CDR3 bases are TGTGCCAGTAGTATGGTCGGGGGACTAGCGGGCACCGGGGAGCTGTTTTTT. It specifies CASSMVGGLAGTGELFF.

The V and J genes are TRBV6-1 and TRBJ2-3; the D is unclear. V lost 8 bases and J 2 bases, leaving 5 bases between the germline ends. CDR3 length equals 11 residues. Germline CDR1 and CDR2: MNHNS and SASEGT. This CDR3 is CASVDTDTQYF. CDR3 nucleotides: TGTGCCAGCGTAGACACAGATACGCAGTATTTT.

The chain joins TRBV5-1 to TRBJ1-4; TRBD1 matches at 11 bases. The CDR3 contains 14 residues. The V gene end was trimmed by 5 bases and the J gene end by 8 bases; junction bases not matched to a gene: 5. In germline, CDR1 is SGHRS, CDR2 YFSETQ. In DNA, the CDR3 is TGCGCCAGCAGTGCCGGGACAGGGGGAGAAAAACTGTTTTTT. Protein: CASSAGTGGEKLFF. Looking up the rest from reference TRBV5-1 and TRBJ1-4 gives the full variable domain: KAGVTQTPRYLIKTRGQQVTLSCSPISGHRSVSWYQQTPGQGLQFLFEYFSETQRNKGNFPGRFSGRQFSNSRSEMNVSTLELGDSALYLCASSAGTGGEKLFFGSGTQLSVL.

This chain links TRBV2 with TRBJ1-1; possibly TRBD1 for D (6 bases). CDR1 and CDR2 from the germline V gene are SNHLY and FYNNEI. The V and J ends lost 5 bases and 10 bases respectively, with 11 bases between them. This CDR3 spans 11 amino acids. The CDR3 sequence is CASSPQGPAFF. The CDR3 bases are TGTGCCAGCAGTCCACAGGGCCCAGCTTTCTTT. The full variable domain, with the rest looked up from reference TRBV2 and TRBJ1-1, is EPEVTQTPSHQVTQMGQEVILRCVPISNHLYFYWYRQILGQKVEFLVSFYNNEISEKSEIFDDQFSVERPDGSNFTLKIRSTKLEDSAMYFCASSPQGPAFFGQGTRLTVV.

The chain has TRBV11-2 and TRBJ1-1, with unresolved D. The V gene lost 8 bases and the J gene lost 7 bases, with 20 bases spanning the gap. There are 14 residues in the CDR3. CDR1 and CDR2 from the germline V gene are SGHAT and FQNNGV. CDR3 bases: TGTGCCAGCTACTTCGCCGCGCAGGCAGGTGAAGCTTTCTTT. Encoded protein: CASYFAAQAGEAFF.